Described below is a single T cell receptor (beta chain) sequence and its context. Using immunoSEQ multiplex PCR, the repertoire was profiled, and TCRdb retains in-frame clones only, with some absent. The sample has about 390,000 clones, about 89% seen once; the top ten hold over 2%. Trimming stripped 3 bases from V and 0 bases from J, with 13 bases between. CDR3 length: 17 residues. Germline-derived CDR1 and CDR2 are SGHRS and YFSETQ. The data originate from a study of blood T cell repertoires in COVID-19. The receptor comes from a woman aged 55-70 years with COVID-19, enrolled during active disease. The rearrangement joins TRBV5-1 to TRBJ2-6; TRBD1 might be the D (6 bases). Sequenced input: peripheral blood. CDR3 sequence reads: CASSSGQYLSGANVLTF. The CDR3 coding sequence is TGCGCCAGCAGCTCAGGACAGTATCTCTCTGGGGCCAACGTCCTGACTTTC.